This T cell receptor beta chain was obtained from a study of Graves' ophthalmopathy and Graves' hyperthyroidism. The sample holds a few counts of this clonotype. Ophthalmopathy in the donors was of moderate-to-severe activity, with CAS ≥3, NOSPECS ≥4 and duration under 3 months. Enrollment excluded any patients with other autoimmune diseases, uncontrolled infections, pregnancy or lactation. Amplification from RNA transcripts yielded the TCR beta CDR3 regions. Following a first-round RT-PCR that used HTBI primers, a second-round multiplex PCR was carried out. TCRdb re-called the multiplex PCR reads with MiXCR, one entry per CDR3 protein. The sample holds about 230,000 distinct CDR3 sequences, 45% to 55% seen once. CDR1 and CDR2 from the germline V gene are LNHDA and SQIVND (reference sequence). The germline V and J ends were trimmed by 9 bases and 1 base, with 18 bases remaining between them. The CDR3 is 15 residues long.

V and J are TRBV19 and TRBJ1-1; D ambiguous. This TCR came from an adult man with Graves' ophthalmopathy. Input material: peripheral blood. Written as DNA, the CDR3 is TGTGCCAGCAACGTTGGGAACACCCCGAACACTGAAGCTTTCTTT. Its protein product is CASNVGNTPNTEAFF. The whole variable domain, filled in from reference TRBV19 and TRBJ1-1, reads DGGITQSPKYLFRKEGQNVTLSCEQNLNHDAMYWYRQDPGQGLRLIYYSQIVNDFQKGDIAEGYSVSREKKESFPLTVTSAQKNPTAFYLCASNVGNTPNTEAFFGQGTRLTVV.